These T cell receptor beta chains were read from a single sample in a study of CD8 T cells in Susac syndrome. Via MiXCR, TCRdb re-called the immunoSEQ multiplex PCR reads, giving one row per CDR3 protein. The sample lists about 240,000 distinct CDR3 sequences, almost 97% occurring once. The sample comprised CD4+ T cells from PBMCs. Source of these receptors: a human donor with Susac syndrome. Both conserved end residues are part of each CDR3. A D gene is named only where the DNA matches it firmly. The size field is filled for only some rows; it gives once, few, many or a size class.

>TRBV27|TRBJ1-1|-|TRBD1
CASSANRGGTEAFF
TGTGCCAGCAGTGCAAACAGGGGTGGTACTGAAGCTTTCTTT
>TRBV20-1|TRBJ2-4|-|-
CSALNRDILNIQYF
TGCAGTGCCCTAAACCGGGACATACTAAACATTCAGTACTTC
>TRBV6-6|TRBJ2-7|-|-
CASSYPRGSSYEQYF
TGTGCCAGCAGTTACCCGCGGGGTAGCTCCTACGAGCAGTACTTC
>TRBV4-1|TRBJ1-5|-|TRBD1
CASSQDPDRGVGNQPQHF
TGCGCCAGCAGCCAAGATCCGGACAGGGGCGTCGGCAATCAGCCCCAGCATTTT
>TRBV5-1|TRBJ2-5|-|TRBD1
CASGSKYNEQGEVDQETQYF
TGCGCCAGCGGATCGAAATACAATGAACAGGGGGAAGTGGACCAAGAGACCCAGTACTTC
>TRBV7-3|TRBJ1-1|-|-
CASSSAHNTEAFF
TGTGCCAGCAGCTCCGCCCACAACACTGAAGCTTTCTTT
>TRBV29-1|TRBJ2-1|-|-
CSVYWEIAYNEQFF
TGCAGCGTTTACTGGGAAATCGCCTACAATGAGCAGTTCTTC
>TRBV2|TRBJ1-2|-|-
CASRKDRNPNYGYTF
TGTGCCAGCAGGAAGGACAGAAACCCTAACTATGGCTACACCTTC
>TRBV4-1|TRBJ1-1|-|-
CASSQGGLLGRGHTEAFF
TGCGCCAGCAGCCAAGGGGGATTGTTGGGACGGGGGCACACTGAAGCTTTCTTT
>TRBV7-2|TRBJ1-1|-|-
CASSPTIRGEAFF
TGTGCCAGCAGCCCGACGATCAGGGGTGAAGCTTTCTTT
>TRBV11-3|TRBJ2-3|-|-
CASSLVSYTDTQYF
TGTGCCAGCAGCTTAGTTTCTTACACAGATACGCAGTATTTT
>TRBV30|TRBJ2-1|-|-
CAWSAPGSPYNEQFF
TGTGCCTGGAGCGCCCCAGGGTCGCCCTACAATGAGCAGTTCTTC
>TRBV2|TRBJ1-1|-|-
CATTGVNTEAFF
TGTGCCACAACCGGGGTTAACACTGAAGCTTTCTTT
>TRBV29-1|TRBJ1-3|once|-
CSVLTAPGNTIYF
TGCAGCGTCCTGACAGCTCCTGGAAACACCATATATTTT